This T cell receptor (beta chain) was identified during a study of T cell responses to AZD1222 COVID-19 vaccine. Findings and limits, study-wide: Distributed over spike, vaccine-associated CD4 TCRs predominated at 160-218 and 743-854. Clonal diversity was possibly underestimated; the donors were predominantly white British and more often female. Increased Spike-specific TCR breadth and depth were observed after two AZD1222 doses. Seropositive AZD1222 recipients at baseline numbered only 6 or 7.

Clones were read by immunoSEQ multiplex PCR, and TCRdb kept only the in-frame ones, dropping some. The repertoire has fewer than 200,000 clones, around nine tenths of them found once; the top ten carry approximately 10%. The CDR3 is 12 amino acids. Germline CDR1 is SGHDN and CDR2 is FVKESK. V dropped 5 bases and J dropped 6 bases, with 9 bases sitting between them. Concerning this clone: Its target is unknown.

Sequencing used peripheral blood, obtained 28 days after the second AZD1222 dose. This TCR derives from an adult who received the AZD1222 COVID-19 vaccine. The gene calls are TRBV14 and TRBJ2-3, with D uncertain. The DNA of the CDR3 is TGTGCCAGCAGCGCCCCTTGGGATACGCAGTATTTT. This codes for CASSAPWDTQYF.